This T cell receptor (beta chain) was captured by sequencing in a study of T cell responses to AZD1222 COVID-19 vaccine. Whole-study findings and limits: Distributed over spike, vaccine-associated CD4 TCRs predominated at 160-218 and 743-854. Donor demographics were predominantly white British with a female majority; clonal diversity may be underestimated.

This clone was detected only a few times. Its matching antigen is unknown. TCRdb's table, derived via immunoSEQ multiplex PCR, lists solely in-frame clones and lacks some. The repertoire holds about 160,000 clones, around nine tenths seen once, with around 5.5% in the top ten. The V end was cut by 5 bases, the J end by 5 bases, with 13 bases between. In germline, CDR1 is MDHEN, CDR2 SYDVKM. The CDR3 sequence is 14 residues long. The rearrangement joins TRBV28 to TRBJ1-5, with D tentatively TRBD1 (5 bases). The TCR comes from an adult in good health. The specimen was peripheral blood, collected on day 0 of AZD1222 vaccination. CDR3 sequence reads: CASSRGSGDQPQHF. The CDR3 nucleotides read TGTGCCAGCAGTCGGGGGAGCGGGGATCAGCCCCAGCATTTT. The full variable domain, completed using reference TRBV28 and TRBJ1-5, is DVKVTQSSRYLVKRTGEKVFLECVQDMDHENMFWYRQDPGLGLRLIYFSYDVKMKEKGDIPEGYSVSREKKERFSLILESASTNQTSMYLCASSRGSGDQPQHFGDGTRLSIL.